A single sample is the source of the 29 T cell receptor beta chains below, sequenced in a study of cytomegalovirus exposure and HLA in healthy donors. The PCR was carried out with 60 Vbeta primers and 13 Jbeta primers. Assay: immunoSEQ multiplex PCR; the TCRdb copy retains only in-frame clones and omits some. The data contain about 98,000 clones, roughly four fifths of them seen just once; the ten biggest clones take up around 3.6%. Sequenced material: PBMCs. Receptors were obtained from a female donor in good health and CMV-seropositive.

This chain connects TRBV7-3 to TRBJ2-1; D possibly corresponds to TRBD1 (5 bases). CDR1 and CDR2 from the germline V gene are SGHTA and FQGTGA. This CDR3 contains 15 residues. Trimming pared 2 bases from V and 7 bases from J, leaving 15 bases between. In DNA form, the CDR3 reads TGTGCCAGCAGCTTAGTGGGTGACAGTCTTAATGAGCAGTTCTTC. This encodes CASSLVGDSLNEQFF.

J is TRBJ1-6 and V is TRBV2; maybe TRBD1 (6 bases). The V and J ends lost 8 bases and 9 bases respectively, with 14 bases between them. CDR1 is SNHLY, CDR2 FYNNEI, per germline. The CDR3 sequence is 13 residues long. The CDR3: CASLAGVGSPLHF. In DNA, the CDR3 is TGTGCCAGCCTAGCAGGGGTTGGTTCACCCCTCCACTTT.

The CDR3 loop is CASRQTVPRGNEQFF. CDR3 DNA sequence: TGTGCCAGCCGCCAGACTGTTCCCCGAGGCAATGAGCAGTTCTTC. This chain connects TRBV9 to TRBJ2-1, with no clear D. This CDR3 has 15 amino acids. Trimming stripped 7 bases from V and 6 bases from J, with 20 bases between. Per the germline V gene, CDR1 is SGDLS and CDR2 is YYNGEE.

This chain links TRBV19 with TRBJ1-5; maybe TRBD1 (5 bases). Germline V CDR1 and CDR2: LNHDA, SQIVND (reference sequence). CDR3 length equals 16 residues. Trimming shortened V by 1 base and J by 2 bases, and 12 bases separated the two germline ends. The CDR3: CASSIGLGEGNQPQHF. The CDR3 nucleotides read TGTGCCAGTAGTATAGGTTTGGGGGAGGGCAATCAGCCCCAGCATTTT.

The V call is TRBV19, the J call TRBJ2-7; D is unclear. The germline CDR1 and CDR2 sequences are LNHDA and SQIVND (reference sequence). The CDR3 is 15 amino acids. V was clipped by 3 bases and J by 6 bases, with 18 bases between them. The CDR3 nucleotides read TGTGCCAGTAGTATGAAGAGAGAAGTTCTTGGCGAGCAGTACTTC. Residues: CASSMKREVLGEQYF.

The J gene is TRBJ1-2, the V gene TRBV9, with TRBD1 as a possible D gene (6 bases). The CDR3 extends over 11 amino acids. Germline V gene sequence: CDR1 SGDLS, CDR2 YYNGEE. V shed 7 bases and J shed 8 bases, with 12 bases lying between them. The CDR3 coding sequence is TGTGCCAGCGGGGGCCTCGGGGGCTACACCTTC. Translated: CASGGLGGYTF.

The chain is built from TRBV29-1 and TRBJ1-2; D gene unclear. Per germline, CDR1 SQVTM and CDR2 ANQGSEA. Trimming cost V 6 bases and J 2 bases, with 16 bases left between them. The CDR3 is 14 amino acids. The chain's CDR3 is CSVPFRTGNYGYTF. The DNA for the CDR3 is TGCAGCGTCCCCTTTCGGACGGGGAACTATGGCTACACCTTC.

CDR3 in DNA: TGTGCCAGCAGTATGCGACAGGCGAATGAAAAACTGTTTTTT. Its protein is CASSMRQANEKLFF. The chain joins TRBV5-4 to TRBJ1-4, with D possibly TRBD1 on 6 matching bases. V shed 5 bases and J shed 5 bases, with 13 bases lying between them. Germline V gene data show CDR1 as SGHNT and CDR2 as YYREEE (reference sequence). The CDR3 covers 14 residues. Complete variable domain (other parts from reference TRBV5-4 and TRBJ1-4): ETGVTQSPTHLIKTRGQQVTLRCSSQSGHNTVSWYQQALGQGPQFIFQYYREEENGRGNFPPRFSGLQFPNYSSELNVNALELDDSALYLCASSMRQANEKLFFGSGTQLSVL.

The chain links TRBV28 to TRBJ2-5; the match to TRBD1 covers 9 bases. Trimming took 5 bases from V and 5 from J; bases not matched to a gene: 6. CDR1 and CDR2 from the germline V gene are MDHEN and SYDVKM. The CDR3 sequence is 14 residues long. The chain's CDR3 is CASSGTGGWETQYF. CDR3 sequence (DNA): TGTGCCAGCAGTGGCACAGGGGGCTGGGAGACCCAGTACTTC.

The chain links TRBV13 to TRBJ2-1; D uncertain. Germline V lookup: CDR1 PRHDT, CDR2 FYEKMQ (reference sequence). Trimming stripped 2 bases from V and 0 bases from J, with 11 bases between. The CDR3 is made up of 16 amino acids. The CDR3 DNA is TGTGCCAGCAGCTTATTTTCGTCGAGCTCCTACAATGAGCAGTTCTTC. It is translated as CASSLFSSSSYNEQFF.

This clone was detected once. V gene TRBV5-4 combines with J gene TRBJ2-2; a weak D match, TRBD1 (5 bases). The CDR3 has 14 residues. V was clipped by 4 bases and J by 4 bases, with 11 bases between them. CDR1 is SGHNT, CDR2 YYREEE, per germline (reference sequence). In nucleotides, the CDR3 is TGTGCCAGCAGCCCTTTAAGGGGCACCGGGGAGCTGTTTTTT. The encoded protein is CASSPLRGTGELFF.

The J gene is TRBJ1-1, the V gene TRBV25-1; 7 nucleotides agree with TRBD1. The V and J ends lost 6 bases and 6 bases, in that order; junction bases with no gene match: 4. CDR1 and CDR2 from the germline V gene are MGHDK and SYGVNS. This CDR3 is built from 12 residues. The CDR3 DNA reads as TGTGCCAGCAGAACAGGGGAAGCTGAAGCTTTCTTT. Protein product: CASRTGEAEAFF.

V usage is TRBV6-1 and J usage is TRBJ1-1; 10 bases fit TRBD1. The V gene's germline CDR1 is MNHNS and CDR2 SASEGT. This CDR3 is 17 amino acids long. V shed 2 bases, J shed 11 bases, and the junction held 17 bases outside the gene matches. The CDR3 nucleotides are TGTGCCAGCAGTGAATCGACCCTCCGGGACAGGGGAAGTGGGGCTTTCTTT. Its protein is CASSESTLRDRGSGAFF.

The CDR3 protein is CASSLPDREIEKLFF. The CDR3, as DNA: TGTGCCAGCAGTCTACCAGACAGGGAGATAGAAAAACTGTTTTTT. The V and J genes are TRBV28 and TRBJ1-4, with 7 bases matching TRBD1. Germline CDR1 and CDR2: MDHEN and SYDVKM. This CDR3 is built from 15 residues. After removal of 5 bases from V and 8 bases from J, the junction contained 11 bases not matched to a gene. Complete variable domain (other parts from reference TRBV28 and TRBJ1-4): DVKVTQSSRYLVKRTGEKVFLECVQDMDHENMFWYRQDPGLGLRLIYFSYDVKMKEKGDIPEGYSVSREKKERFSLILESASTNQTSMYLCASSLPDREIEKLFFGSGTQLSVL.

This clone was picked up a small number of times. V and J are TRBV28 and TRBJ2-1, with D uncertain. Germline lookup yields CDR1 MDHEN and CDR2 SYDVKM. This CDR3 has 14 residues. The V and J ends lost 2 bases and 2 bases respectively, with 7 bases between them. CDR3 bases: TGTGCCAGCAGTTTAGCGGCACCCTACAATGAGCAGTTCTTC. It translates to CASSLAAPYNEQFF.

The chain is built from TRBV19 and TRBJ1-2; no definite D call. Per the germline V gene, CDR1 is LNHDA and CDR2 is SQIVND (reference sequence). V shed 5 bases and J shed 3 bases, with 16 bases lying between them. This CDR3 has 15 amino acids. Written as DNA, the CDR3 is TGTGCCAGTAGTTCTCAAAATTTAGCCGACTATGGCTACACCTTC. Protein: CASSSQNLADYGYTF.

The chain employs TRBV13 and TRBJ1-1, with D hard to call. Germline lookup yields CDR1 PRHDT and CDR2 FYEKMQ (reference sequence). The CDR3 is 13 residues long. V was clipped by 6 bases and J by 1 base, with 9 bases between them. The CDR3 protein is CASSSRRNTEAFF. The CDR3 bases are TGTGCCAGCAGTTCCCGGAGGAACACTGAAGCTTTCTTT.

The CDR3: CASSLTAGTVDNEQFF. The DNA of the CDR3 is TGTGCCAGCAGCTTAACAGCCGGGACAGTGGACAATGAGCAGTTCTTC. The V call is TRBV7-3, the J call TRBJ2-1, with 7 bases identical to TRBD1. Per the germline V gene, CDR1 is SGHTA and CDR2 is FQGTGA. Germline trimming cut 0 bases from V and 5 bases from J; bases unmatched to any gene: 7. This CDR3 is 16 amino acids long.

This chain's CDR3 is CASSRQGASPTSSYEQYF. The CDR3 coding sequence is TGTGCCAGCAGCCGTCAGGGGGCGAGTCCCACCAGCTCCTACGAGCAGTACTTC. The chain is built from TRBV7-2 and TRBJ2-7; 8 positions agree with TRBD1. The germline CDR1 and CDR2 sequences are SGHTA and FQGNSA. Germline trimming cut 5 bases from V and 0 bases from J; bases unmatched to any gene: 15. The CDR3 is 18 residues long.

This chain joins TRBV13 and TRBJ1-6; D unresolved. Germline V gene data show CDR1 as PRHDT and CDR2 as FYEKMQ (reference sequence). V lost 0 bases, J lost 10 bases, and 13 bases lay in between. This CDR3 is built from 15 residues. The CDR3 DNA sequence: TGTGCCAGCAGCTTAGGGACTCGGAGATACTCACCCCTCCACTTT. Residues: CASSLGTRRYSPLHF.

This clone has just one count. V usage is TRBV4-1 and J usage is TRBJ2-4, with 9 bases aligning to TRBD2. The junction had 8 bases not matched to a gene; V was cut back by 4 bases and J by 1 base. The CDR3 totals 17 residues. CDR1 is MGHRA, CDR2 YSYEKL, per germline. The CDR3 reads CASSPGLANSAKNIQYF. The CDR3 DNA follows: TGCGCCAGCAGCCCTGGACTAGCGAATTCTGCCAAAAACATTCAGTACTTC.

The V and J genes are TRBV18 and TRBJ2-3; D unclear. The V gene's germline CDR1 is KGHSH and CDR2 LQKENI. This CDR3 spans 16 amino acids. V was trimmed by 1 base and J by 2 bases, leaving 13 bases between them. The CDR3 region is CASSPRALKATDTQYF. CDR3 nucleotide sequence: TGTGCCAGCTCACCACGGGCGTTGAAGGCCACAGATACGCAGTATTTT.

This sequence joins TRBV5-1 and TRBJ1-1; 8 bases fit TRBD1. CDR3 length: 14 amino acids. J gave up 1 base and V 3 bases, and 2 bases lay outside the gene matches. The germline CDR1 and CDR2 sequences are SGHRS and YFSETQ. CDR3 loop: CASSSGGSNTEAFF. The CDR3 DNA reads TGCGCCAGCAGCTCAGGGGGCTCGAACACTGAAGCTTTCTTT.

This clone was detected once. The V and J genes are TRBV18 and TRBJ2-5; D gene uncertain. The CDR3 contains 13 residues. Germline-derived CDR1 and CDR2 are KGHSH and LQKENI. V was clipped by 1 base and J by 5 bases, with 8 bases between them. The CDR3 here is CASSPLQAETQYF. The CDR3, as DNA: TGTGCCAGCTCACCACTTCAGGCGGAGACCCAGTACTTC.

The J gene is TRBJ1-2, the V gene TRBV10-3, with D possibly being TRBD1 (6 bases). Germline V gene sequence: CDR1 ENHRY, CDR2 SYGVKD. Trimming removed 10 bases from V and 5 bases from J, with 14 bases in between. This CDR3 has 12 amino acids. The CDR3 region has the DNA TGTGCCACTGACACAGGGCTGTATGGCTACACCTTC. The encoded protein is CATDTGLYGYTF.

About this clone: One junction end disagrees with the germline gene, perhaps due to a read error. V is TRBV7-9 and J is TRBJ2-1, with 16 nucleotides matching TRBD2. Germline V CDR1 and CDR2: SEHNR, FQNEAQ (reference sequence). The CDR3 length is 19 residues. The CDR3 nucleotides are TGTGCCAGCAACTTACCACCGGGACTAGCGGGAGGGCGAAACAATGAGCAGTTCTTC. Its translation is CASNLPPGLAGGRNNEQFF.

To note about this clone: One end of the junction fails to match germline, which may point to a read error. This chain links TRBV9 with TRBJ2-3; 10 nucleotides align to TRBD2. The CDR3 has 15 amino acids. Germline CDR1 is SGDLS and CDR2 is YYNGEE. The CDR3 DNA follows: TGTACCAGCAGCCTCACTAGCGGGGGCACAGATACGCAGTATTTT. Protein product: CTSSLTSGGTDTQYF.

Remarks on this clone: The same CDR3 arises from other DNA sequences in this sample as well. V usage is TRBV6-5 and J usage is TRBJ1-1; D may be TRBD1 (6 bases). The CDR3 covers 15 residues. Germline CDR1 and CDR2: MNHEY and SVGAGI. V gave up 0 bases and J gave up 1 base, with 9 bases separating them. CDR3 residues: CASSYSGRGNTEAFF. The CDR3, as DNA: TGTGCCAGCAGTTACTCAGGCAGGGGGAACACTGAAGCTTTCTTT.

For the CDR3, the DNA is TGTGCCAGCAGTTTACCCCGGGGAAGGGTTTACGAGCAGTACTTC. Its protein product is CASSLPRGRVYEQYF. This chain uses TRBV28 with TRBJ2-7; D may be TRBD2 (5 bases). Germline lookup yields CDR1 MDHEN and CDR2 SYDVKM. Trimming took off 2 bases at V and 4 bases at J, with 15 bases between the two ends. The CDR3 sequence is 15 residues long.